The next 10 T cell receptor beta chains were all read from a single sample in a study of CD8+CD57+ T cells in acquired aplastic anemia. All sequencing subjects had displayed CD8+CD57+ cell expansion on flow cytometry. Profiling of TCR beta VDJ combinations and CDR3 sequences used genomic DNA as template. TCRdb reprocessed the reads with MiXCR, giving one entry per CDR3 protein. The data hold 150,000 or so distinct CDR3 sequences, with about 48% observed a single time. Specimen: sorted CD4+, CD8+, or CD8+CD57+ T cells (not recorded which) from PBMCs. Receptors originate from a human donor with aplastic anemia.

V is TRBV2 and J is TRBJ1-1; possible D gene TRBD1, 6 bases. The CDR3 has 14 residues. Germline CDR1 and CDR2: SNHLY and FYNNEI. V dropped 6 bases and J dropped 6 bases, with 17 bases sitting between them. CDR3 in DNA: TGTGCCAGCAGCCAAGAACAGGGTGGTGCTGAAGCTTTCTTT. It encodes CASSQEQGGAEAFF.

This rearrangement joins TRBV29-1 to TRBJ2-1; D not resolved. Germline V gives CDR1 SQVTM, CDR2 ANQGSEA. V gave up 6 bases and J gave up 7 bases, with 16 bases separating them. The CDR3 consists of 13 residues. CDR3 sequence reads: CSVVPTEPNEQFF. The CDR3 DNA is TGCAGCGTCGTACCCACAGAACCGAATGAGCAGTTCTTC.

This clonotype came up many times. J is TRBJ2-2 and V is TRBV20-1; 8 bases line up with TRBD1. CDR3 length: 16 amino acids. Germline V gene lookup returns CDR1 DFQATT and CDR2 SNEGSKA (reference sequence). J gave up 3 bases and V 0 bases, and 6 bases lay outside the gene matches. The CDR3 DNA sequence: TGCAGTGCTAGAGATCCCCGGGGACAGGACACCGGGGAGCTGTTTTTT. This codes for CSARDPRGQDTGELFF.

This clonotype was picked up one time. Just one base apart from a much larger clone, this may be a read error. The gene calls are TRBV27 and TRBJ2-1; TRBD1 agrees at 11 bases. The trim removed 5 bases at V and 12 bases at J, leaving 9 bases unmatched. Germline V gene lookup returns CDR1 MNHEY and CDR2 SMNVEV (reference sequence). This CDR3 contains 14 residues. CDR3 sequence: CASSPGQGAGGQFF. CDR3 DNA: TGTGCCAGCAGTCCTGGACAGGGGGCAGGTGGGCAGTTCTTC.

This sequence joins TRBV7-9 and TRBJ2-7; a possible D gene is TRBD1 (5 bases). Trimming left V 1 base short and J 2 bases short, with 9 bases between. This CDR3 is built from 14 residues. Germline CDR1 is SEHNR and CDR2 is FQNEAQ (reference sequence). The CDR3 DNA reads TGTGCCAGCAGCTTAGATGGCAGGGCCTACGAGCAGTACTTC. It translates to CASSLDGRAYEQYF.

The V gene is TRBV10-2, the J gene TRBJ1-1; D is undetermined. The germline CDR1 and CDR2 sequences are WSHSY and SAAADI. The CDR3 length is 12 residues. V lost 8 bases and J lost 7, with 14 bases in between. In DNA form, the CDR3 reads TGCGCCAGCCGCATGGGGAAGATTGAAGCTTTCTTT. Its protein product is CASRMGKIEAFF.

The chain joins TRBV20-1 to TRBJ2-1; the D gene could be TRBD1 or TRBD2 (5 bases each). Germline V CDR1 and CDR2: DFQATT, SNEGSKA (reference sequence). Deletions cut 5 bases from V and 10 bases from J, with 18 bases between. There are 13 residues in the CDR3. The DNA for the CDR3 is TGCAGTGCTCCGAAGGGGACGATCAACGAGCAGTTCTTC. This translates into CSAPKGTINEQFF.

This sequence joins TRBV5-4 and TRBJ2-7; D remains unclear. Germline V lookup: CDR1 SGHNT, CDR2 YYREEE (reference sequence). The CDR3 totals 14 residues. The CDR3 coding sequence is TGTGCCAGCAGCTTGAACGTAGGAGCCTACGAGCAGGACGTC. Amino acids: CASSLNVGAYEQDV.

Relative to its sample, this clonotype is medium-sized (0.01 to 0.1%). V gene TRBV3-1 combines with J gene TRBJ1-1; D is undetermined. Germline loops: CDR1 LGHDT, CDR2 YNNKEL (reference sequence). This CDR3 contains 15 residues. The V end was cut by 4 bases, the J end by 0 bases, with 12 bases between. The CDR3 nucleotides read TGTGCCAGCAGCCGACAACGTACTCTGAACACTGAAGCTTTCTTT. Translated, it gives CASSRQRTLNTEAFF.

This clonotype turned up a few times. The rearrangement joins TRBV24-1 to TRBJ2-1, with TRBD1 matching over 8 bases. CDR3 length: 12 residues. Germline V gives CDR1 KGHDR, CDR2 SFDVKD. J gave up 13 bases and V 4 bases, and 5 bases lay outside the gene matches. The CDR3 protein is CATSDPGTGQFF. The CDR3 bases are TGTGCCACCAGTGACCCCGGGACAGGTCAGTTCTTC.